This T cell receptor beta chain derives from a study of T-cell reconstitution after alpha-beta-depleted transplantation in children (dated by TCRdb to about 2016). Background for the entire study: The study quantitatively tracked T-cell immune reconstitution after TCRalphabeta/CD19-depleted allogeneic hematopoietic cell transplantation in children using TCR repertoire profiling.

There are 14 amino acids in the CDR3, from cysteine to phenylalanine inclusive. The kept DNA is CDR3 alone, 42 bases in frame from the first base. The CDR1 and CDR2 encoded by the germline V gene (reference sequence) are DFQATT and SNEGSKA. Trimming at the junction amounts to 1 base on V and 1 base on J, and the germline ends lie 9 bases apart. About this clonotype itself: There is no known antigen for this receptor. Qualities for individual bases were not recorded, and no much larger clone is one base off.

Libraries came from PCR. Sequenced using an Illumina HiSeq 2500. TCR library preparation used molecular barcoding, with unique molecular identifiers applied to normalize quantification of the TCRbeta repertoire. TCRdb reworked the public reads: Q25 trimming with fastp, MiXCR clone assembly, productive beta chains retained. Identical CDR3 proteins give one entry, which carries the most common genes and DNA. In this sample the table shows more than 550,000 distinct CDR3 sequences, more than 9% of which occur a single time. The ten most abundant clones make up about 4% of the sample. The receptor comes from a human donor who donated a stem cell graft to a child with acute myeloid leukemia. The chain employs TRBV20-1 and TRBJ2-3; TRBD2 might be the D gene, on 6 matching bases. The sample consisted of PBMCs from the stem cell graft donor, taken from the stem cell graft. Here is the DNA: TGCAGTGCTAGAGCCTCGGGGGGCACAGATACGCAGTATTTT. It encodes CSARASGGTDTQYF.